Included here is one T cell receptor (beta chain) sequence, with context. Regions amplified from RNA transcripts were the TCR beta CDR3 regions. An initial round of RT-PCR targeting the TCR CDR3 relied on the HTBI primer set. Each CDR3 protein is one row after TCRdb ran MiXCR on the multiplex PCR reads. The sample gives hundreds of thousands of distinct CDR3 sequences, around 20% of which show up once; over 30% is in the top ten. Clinical symptoms, serum thyroxine and TRAb, thyroid ultrasound and orbital computed tomography were used for the diagnoses. PBMCs were obtained from 9 to 10 ml fresh peripheral blood. The sample belongs to a study of T cells in Graves' hyperthyroidism and ophthalmopathy. The germline V and J ends were trimmed by 0 bases and 8 bases, with 15 bases remaining between them. Germline lookup yields CDR1 SGDLS and CDR2 YYNGEE. The CDR3 extends over 15 amino acids.

The chain links TRBV9 to TRBJ2-1, with TRBD2 as a possible D gene (6 bases). Sample: blood. The source of this sequence is a man aged 25 to 45 with Graves' ophthalmopathy. The CDR3, as DNA: TGTGCCAGCAGCGTAGAGGGTAAGCGGGTTGATGAGCAGTTCTTC. Translating it yields CASSVEGKRVDEQFF. Full variable domain (remainder filled in from reference TRBV9 and TRBJ2-1): DSGVTQTPKHLITATGQRVTLRCSPRSGDLSVYWYQQSLDQGLQFLIQYYNGEERAKGNILERFSAQQFPDLHSELNLSSLELGDSALYFCASSVEGKRVDEQFFGPGTRLTVL.